This TCR beta chain was retrieved from a study of identifying expanded T cells in peripheral blood. Sequenced by immunoSEQ multiplex PCR; TCRdb stores in-frame clones only, minus some. The sample has about 130,000 clones, less than 90% seen once; the top ten hold approximately 8.9%. This CDR3 has 11 amino acids. The germline CDR1 and CDR2 sequences are SNHLY and FYNNEI. V was trimmed by 6 bases and J by 0 bases, leaving 0 bases between them. This clonotype originated in a person aged 18 to 69 in good health. The rearrangement joins TRBV2 to TRBJ2-1, with no clear D. Sequenced material: blood. The CDR3 is CASSSYNEQFF. The CDR3, as DNA: TGTGCCAGCAGCTCCTACAATGAGCAGTTCTTC.